This T cell receptor beta chain was identified in a study of T-cell reconstitution after alpha-beta-depleted transplantation in children. TCRbeta library preparation incorporated unique molecular identifiers. In TCRdb, the PCR reads were re-called with MiXCR into one record per CDR3 protein. The sample shows a few hundred thousand distinct CDR3 sequences, 43% of them seen only once. CDR1 and CDR2 (germline): SQVTM, ANQGSEA. This CDR3 contains 12 residues. The V and J ends lost 1 base and 2 bases respectively, with 4 bases between them. A few counts support this clonotype. This TCR derives from a girl aged 2 to 9 with aplastic anemia, due to receive a stem cell transplant. The sequencing here drew on PBMCs, taken before TCRalphabeta/CD19-depleted stem cell transplant. The V gene is TRBV29-1, the J gene TRBJ2-3; the D is unclear. The CDR3: CSVEGDTDTQYF. The CDR3 bases are TGCAGCGTTGAAGGGGACACAGATACGCAGTATTTT.